The clone carrying this TCR beta chain was detected once. V gave up 5 bases and J gave up 0 bases; unmatched junction bases: 2. There are 15 residues in the CDR3. Germline assignment: CDR1 WSHSY and CDR2 SAAADI. This specimen comes from a study of tumour-infiltrating T cells in Burkitt lymphoma. Data came from immunoSEQ multiplex PCR; TCRdb stores just in-frame clones and leaves some out. The table shows roughly 13,000 clones, with roughly 75% occurring only once. The TCR originated in a human donor with diffuse large B-cell lymphoma. The sequencing input was tumor tissue. The chain is built from TRBV10-2 and TRBJ2-2, with TRBD1 matching 8 bases. DNA of the CDR3: TGCGCCAGCAGTCCGACAGGGGCGAACACCGGGGAGCTGTTTTTT. Translation gives CASSPTGANTGELFF.